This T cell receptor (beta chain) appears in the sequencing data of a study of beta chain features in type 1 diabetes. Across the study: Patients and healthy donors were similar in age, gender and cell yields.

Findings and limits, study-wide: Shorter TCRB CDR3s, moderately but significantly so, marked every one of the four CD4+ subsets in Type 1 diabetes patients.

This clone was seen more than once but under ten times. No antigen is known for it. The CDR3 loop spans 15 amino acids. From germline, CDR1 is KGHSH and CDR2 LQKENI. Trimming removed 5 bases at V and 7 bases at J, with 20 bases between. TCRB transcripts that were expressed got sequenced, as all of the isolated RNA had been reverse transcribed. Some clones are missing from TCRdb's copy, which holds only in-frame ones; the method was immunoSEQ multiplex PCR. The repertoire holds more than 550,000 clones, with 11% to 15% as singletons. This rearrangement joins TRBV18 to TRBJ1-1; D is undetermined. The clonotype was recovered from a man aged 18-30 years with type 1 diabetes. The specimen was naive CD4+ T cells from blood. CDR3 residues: CASSATVRGSLEAFF. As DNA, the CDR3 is TGTGCCAGCTCAGCGACCGTCCGAGGATCTCTTGAAGCTTTCTTT.